These T cell receptor beta chains were read from a single sample in a study of T-cell memory formation after mild COVID-19. TCRdb re-analysed the 5' RACE reads in MiXCR, keeping a single row per CDR3 protein. The table records more than 300,000 distinct CDR3 sequences, roughly an eighth of them present only once. The sample comprised PBMCs or a T cell subset sorted from them (not recorded which). These receptors were obtained from a man between 18 and 35 years old who had mild COVID-19 (a few samples of this study predate the infection). Cell type and time point are not known. The CDR3 runs from the conserved cysteine through the conserved F or W. Each record gives: V gene, D gene, J gene, clone size, CDR3 DNA, CDR3 protein. A D gene is named only where the DNA matches it firmly. Expanded clones are given a class, and other clones once, few, many or no size at all.

v_gene: TRBV11-2
d_gene: -
j_gene: TRBJ2-5
abundance: few
CDR3nt: TGTGCCAGCAGCTCGATGTCGGGGTTTTGGGAGACCCAGTACTTC
CDR3aa: CASSSMSGFWETQYF

v_gene: TRBV5-4
d_gene: -
j_gene: TRBJ2-3
abundance: -
CDR3nt: TGTGCCAGCAGGGTAGACACAGATACGCAGTATTTT
CDR3aa: CASRVDTDTQYF

v_gene: TRBV12-3/TRBV12-4
d_gene: -
j_gene: TRBJ1-2
abundance: few
CDR3nt: TGTGCCAGCAGGGCATCCGGAGGTGGTGGCTACACCTTC
CDR3aa: CASRASGGGGYTF

v_gene: TRBV20-1
d_gene: -
j_gene: TRBJ1-5
abundance: few
CDR3nt: TGCAGTGCTAGAACGGACAGCAATCAGCCCCAGCATTTT
CDR3aa: CSARTDSNQPQHF

v_gene: TRBV25-1
d_gene: TRBD2
j_gene: TRBJ2-3
abundance: -
CDR3nt: TGTGCCAGCAGTGGGCCGAGTCCAAGCGGGGGGTTTACAGATACGCAGTATTTT
CDR3aa: CASSGPSPSGGFTDTQYF

v_gene: TRBV18
d_gene: -
j_gene: TRBJ2-3
abundance: few
CDR3nt: TGTGCCAGCTCACCACCGGGTTTTAGCACAGATACGCAGTATTTT
CDR3aa: CASSPPGFSTDTQYF

v_gene: TRBV29-1
d_gene: TRBD2
j_gene: TRBJ2-1
abundance: few
CDR3nt: TGCAGCGTTCGCGGGGGCTCCTACAATGAGCAGTTCTTC
CDR3aa: CSVRGGSYNEQFF

v_gene: TRBV20-1
d_gene: -
j_gene: TRBJ1-1
abundance: -
CDR3nt: TGCAGTGCTGGGGCAGGGAACATGAACACTGAAGCTTTCTTT
CDR3aa: CSAGAGNMNTEAFF

v_gene: TRBV7-2
d_gene: -
j_gene: TRBJ1-4
abundance: few
CDR3nt: TGTGCCAGCACGGGGATTGGTAATGAAAAACTGTTTTTT
CDR3aa: CASTGIGNEKLFF

v_gene: TRBV24-1
d_gene: TRBD2
j_gene: TRBJ2-7
abundance: few
CDR3nt: TGTGCCACCGCGGGGGGGTATATCTACGAGCAGTACTTC
CDR3aa: CATAGGYIYEQYF

v_gene: TRBV19
d_gene: TRBD2
j_gene: TRBJ2-2
abundance: few
CDR3nt: TGTGCCAGTAGTCGCGGGGGGTCGGGCTATAGAACCGGGGAGCTGTTTTTT
CDR3aa: CASSRGGSGYRTGELFF

v_gene: TRBV27
d_gene: TRBD2
j_gene: TRBJ2-7
abundance: few
CDR3nt: TGTGCCAGCAGTTTATTGCGGGGGGCCGGATACGAGCAGTACTTC
CDR3aa: CASSLLRGAGYEQYF

v_gene: TRBV5-5
d_gene: TRBD1
j_gene: TRBJ2-3
abundance: -
CDR3nt: TGTGCCAGCAGCACGGGACAGCACACAGATACGCAGTATTTT
CDR3aa: CASSTGQHTDTQYF

v_gene: TRBV7-6
d_gene: TRBD1
j_gene: TRBJ2-7
abundance: -
CDR3nt: TGTGCCAGCAGCGCGCGACAGGGGGAGAACGAGCAGTACTTC
CDR3aa: CASSARQGENEQYF

v_gene: TRBV7-9
d_gene: -
j_gene: TRBJ1-6
abundance: -
CDR3nt: TGTGCCAGCAGCTTTACAGACCCACCCCTCCACTTT
CDR3aa: CASSFTDPPLHF